A single sample gave rise to the 27 T cell receptor beta chains below, sequenced in a study of cytomegalovirus exposure and HLA in healthy donors. A multiplex PCR was run with 60 Vbeta primers and 13 Jbeta primers. Some clones are missing from TCRdb's copy, which holds only in-frame ones; the method was immunoSEQ multiplex PCR. The sample records approximately 88,000 clones, around 76% being singletons. The sequencing sample was made of PBMCs. The source is a man younger than 35 in good health and CMV-seropositive.

The chain joins TRBV7-9 to TRBJ2-7, with TRBD1 matching over 7 bases. The CDR3 has 13 amino acids. The germline CDR1 and CDR2 sequences are SEHNR and FQNEAQ (reference sequence). Trimming took 4 bases from V and 4 from J; bases not matched to a gene: 4. CDR3 sequence reads: CASSSGQTYEQYF. In DNA, the CDR3 is TGTGCCAGCAGCTCGGGACAGACTTACGAGCAGTACTTC.

This clone appeared once. The J gene is TRBJ2-5, the V gene TRBV11-3; tentatively, D is TRBD1 (5 bases). The CDR3 is 14 residues long. Germline V CDR1 and CDR2: SGHNT, YENEEA. The germline V and J ends were trimmed by 2 bases and 1 base, with 8 bases remaining between them. The CDR3 nucleotides read TGTGCCAGCAGCTTAAGAAGGGGCCAAGAGACCCAGTACTTC. This sequence encodes CASSLRRGQETQYF. Complete variable domain (other parts from reference TRBV11-3 and TRBJ2-5): EAGVVQSPRYKIIEKKQPVAFWCNPISGHNTLYWYLQNLGQGPELLIRYENEEAVDDSQLPKDRFSAERLKGVDSTLKIQPAELGDSAVYLCASSLRRGQETQYFGPGTRLLVL.

The DNA of the CDR3 is TGTGCCAGCTCACCCATCGTCGGACGAGGGGGAAACATTCAGTACTTC. This sequence encodes CASSPIVGRGGNIQYF. This chain uses TRBV18 with TRBJ2-4, with a weak D call TRBD1 (6 bases). The length of the CDR3 is 16 residues. Trimming removed 3 bases at V and 6 bases at J, with 18 bases between. CDR1 KGHSH and CDR2 LQKENI come from the germline V gene. The full variable domain, with the rest looked up from reference TRBV18 and TRBJ2-4, is NAGVMQNPRHLVRRRGQEARLRCSPMKGHSHVYWYRQLPEEGLKFMVYLQKENIIDESGMPKERFSAEFPKEGPSILRIQQVVRGDSAAYFCASSPIVGRGGNIQYFGAGTRLSVL.

The chain is built from TRBV18 and TRBJ1-5, with D maybe TRBD1 (6 bases). The CDR3 is 15 residues long. V dropped 3 bases and J dropped 4 bases, with 13 bases sitting between them. CDR1 and CDR2 from the germline V gene are KGHSH and LQKENI. The CDR3 DNA reads as TGTGCCAGCTCACCCACCGGACAGACTAATCAGCCCCAGCATTTT. Translation: CASSPTGQTNQPQHF. Combining the CDR3 with reference TRBV18 and TRBJ1-5 gives the whole variable domain NAGVMQNPRHLVRRRGQEARLRCSPMKGHSHVYWYRQLPEEGLKFMVYLQKENIIDESGMPKERFSAEFPKEGPSILRIQQVVRGDSAAYFCASSPTGQTNQPQHFGDGTRLSIL.

The chain combines TRBV5-8 with TRBJ1-5; a possible D gene is TRBD1 (5 bases). Germline V gene sequence: CDR1 SGHTS, CDR2 YDEGEE. V was trimmed by 0 bases and J by 4 bases, leaving 11 bases between them. The CDR3 contains 15 residues. CDR3 protein: CASSLAYRGNQPQHF. The CDR3 DNA reads TGTGCCAGCAGCTTGGCGTACCGGGGGAATCAGCCCCAGCATTTT.

This chain joins TRBV15 and TRBJ1-4, with D maybe TRBD1 (5 bases). The V gene's germline CDR1 is LNHNV and CDR2 YYDKDF (reference sequence). This CDR3 has 12 amino acids. V dropped 9 bases and J dropped 7 bases, with 12 bases sitting between them. CDR3 DNA: TGTGCCACTAGGGCAGGGTCTGAAAAACTGTTTTTT. Amino acids: CATRAGSEKLFF.

J is TRBJ1-1 and V is TRBV5-1, with 7 nucleotides matching TRBD1. The V and J ends lost 4 bases and 1 base, in that order; junction bases with no gene match: 7. The CDR3 sequence is 15 residues long. Germline CDR1 is SGHRS and CDR2 is YFSETQ. Here the CDR3 DNA reads TGCGCCAGCAGCCCGGGACAGAACACGAACACTGAAGCTTTCTTT. Amino acid sequence: CASSPGQNTNTEAFF.

The chain employs TRBV5-1 and TRBJ2-7, with 9 bases lining up with TRBD2. CDR3 length equals 15 residues. The V segment lost 3 bases and the J segment 3 bases; nucleotides outside the gene matches: 7. The germline gives CDR1 SGHRS, CDR2 YFSETQ. Written as DNA, the CDR3 is TGCGCCAGCAGCTGGAGGACTAGCGAGATCTACGAGCAGTACTTC. Translated: CASSWRTSEIYEQYF.

The gene calls are TRBV6-5 and TRBJ2-5, with TRBD2 identical over 7 bases. The CDR3 has 15 amino acids. The germline V gene encodes CDR1 MNHEY and CDR2 SVGAGI. V dropped 6 bases and J dropped 2; count of bases not matched to a gene: 9. This CDR3 is CASSSGGGEQETQYF. In DNA form, the CDR3 reads TGTGCCAGCAGCTCTGGTGGGGGGGAACAAGAGACCCAGTACTTC.

This clone was seen a handful of times. J is TRBJ1-1 and V is TRBV20-1, with 7 bases identical to TRBD1. The ends lost 3 bases at V and 8 bases at J; junction bases unmatched: 3. Germline values: CDR1 DFQATT, CDR2 SNEGSKA (reference sequence). This CDR3 spans 11 amino acids. The CDR3 protein is CSASWDREAFF. CDR3 coding DNA: TGCAGTGCTAGTTGGGACAGAGAAGCTTTCTTT.

The chain combines TRBV5-1 with TRBJ2-1, with 8 bases that match TRBD2. Germline values: CDR1 SGHRS, CDR2 YFSETQ. CDR3 length: 15 amino acids. J lost 8 bases, V lost 0 bases, and 7 bases had no gene match. This chain's CDR3 is CASSLVGRALDEQFF. CDR3 in DNA: TGCGCCAGCAGCTTGGTCGGGAGGGCCCTCGATGAGCAGTTCTTC.

The chain employs TRBV11-2 and TRBJ2-5, with a weak D call TRBD2 (5 bases). Germline CDR1 reads SGHAT; CDR2 reads FQNNGV. The CDR3 has 16 amino acids. V was clipped by 6 bases and J by 3 bases, with 20 bases between them. In nucleotides, the CDR3 is TGTGCCAGCAGTAAGGGTAGAGGGAGCAAGGAAGAGACCCAGTACTTC. This encodes CASSKGRGSKEETQYF.

The V gene is TRBV10-2, the J gene TRBJ1-1; D not certain. Germline CDR1 WSHSY, CDR2 SAAADI. The V end was cut by 2 bases, the J end by 7 bases, with 11 bases between. The CDR3 totals 13 residues. DNA for the CDR3: TGCGCCAGCAGTGAGAGTAAGACAATTGAAGCTTTCTTT. Its protein is CASSESKTIEAFF.

J is TRBJ2-7 and V is TRBV9; perhaps TRBD1 as D (6 bases). CDR3 size: 15 residues. Germline loops: CDR1 SGDLS, CDR2 YYNGEE. V lost 2 bases and J lost 0, with 12 bases in between. The CDR3 DNA sequence: TGTGCCAGCAGCGTCGGGACAAGGAGCTCCTACGAGCAGTACTTC. Encoded protein: CASSVGTRSSYEQYF.

The gene calls are TRBV6-5 and TRBJ1-5, with D possibly being TRBD1 (6 bases). The CDR3 length is 14 residues. V was clipped by 3 bases and J by 4 bases, with 10 bases between them. Germline values: CDR1 MNHEY, CDR2 SVGAGI. The CDR3 coding sequence is TGTGCCAGCAGTTATAGGGGGTCTAATCAGCCCCAGCATTTT. It specifies CASSYRGSNQPQHF.

The chain has TRBV11-2 and TRBJ2-1, with a possible D match to TRBD2 (6 bases). The CDR3 has 16 amino acids. Trimming left V 3 bases short and J 2 bases short, with 14 bases between. The V gene's germline CDR1 is SGHAT and CDR2 FQNNGV. CDR3 DNA: TGTGCCAGCAGCTTCGGGGGAGGCGGCGCCTACAATGAGCAGTTCTTC. Protein sequence: CASSFGGGGAYNEQFF.

The CDR3: CASTLGQTNTGELFF. CDR3 in DNA: TGTGCCAGTACCTTGGGGCAGACGAACACCGGGGAGCTGTTTTTT. The gene calls are TRBV6-1 and TRBJ2-2, with a weak D call TRBD1 (5 bases). The V gene lost 9 bases and the J gene lost 0 bases, with 14 bases spanning the gap. Germline loops: CDR1 MNHNS, CDR2 SASEGT. The CDR3 spans 15 residues.

The chain has TRBV2 and TRBJ1-1; TRBD1 matches at 9 bases. V was pared by 8 bases and J by 4 bases, with 8 bases of the junction left unmatched. The CDR3 is made up of 14 amino acids. Germline values: CDR1 SNHLY, CDR2 FYNNEI. The CDR3 nucleotides read TGTGCCAGCCTGGAACAGGGGGCGAGCACTGAAGCTTTCTTT. This sequence encodes CASLEQGASTEAFF.

This clone appeared once. The genes are TRBV4-1 and TRBJ2-5; possible D gene TRBD1, 5 bases. Deletions cut 4 bases from V and 0 bases from J, with 6 bases between. The CDR3 is made up of 13 amino acids. Germline V gene lookup returns CDR1 MGHRA and CDR2 YSYEKL. The CDR3 is CASSPRDQETQYF. For the CDR3, the DNA is TGCGCCAGCAGCCCCAGGGACCAAGAGACCCAGTACTTC.

This chain joins TRBV4-1 and TRBJ1-1; D remains unclear. The CDR3 is 12 residues long. Germline V CDR1 and CDR2: MGHRA, YSYEKL. V was cut by 0 bases and J by 9 bases, with 8 bases left in between. The CDR3, as DNA: TGCGCCAGCAGCCAAGACGGCAGGCAAGCTTTCTTT. Amino acids: CASSQDGRQAFF.

The chain joins TRBV6-5 to TRBJ2-7; 11 positions agree with TRBD1. Trimming removed 2 bases from V and 7 bases from J; junction bases left unmatched: 10. The CDR3 covers 16 residues. CDR1 MNHEY and CDR2 SVGAGI come from the germline V gene. CDR3 amino acids: CASSYTFGTGGREQYF. In nucleotides, the CDR3 is TGTGCCAGCAGTTACACCTTCGGGACAGGGGGGCGGGAGCAGTACTTC.

The chain carries TRBV9 and TRBJ2-1; D gene uncertain. Germline loops: CDR1 SGDLS, CDR2 YYNGEE. The CDR3 consists of 13 residues. The V end lost 0 bases, the J end lost 7 bases, and 8 bases lay between the germline ends. The CDR3 is CASSVGLTNEQFF. DNA for the CDR3: TGTGCCAGCAGCGTAGGACTCACAAATGAGCAGTTCTTC.

CDR3 in amino acids: CASSQKAGRGAYEQYF. CDR3 nucleotides: TGCGCCAGCAGCCAAAAAGCGGGACGGGGGGCCTACGAGCAGTACTTC. The chain links TRBV4-1 to TRBJ2-7, with 7 bases identical to TRBD2. Per the germline V gene, CDR1 is MGHRA and CDR2 is YSYEKL. J lost 2 bases, V lost 2 bases, and 9 bases had no gene match. There are 16 residues in the CDR3.

The rearrangement uses TRBV4-1 and TRBJ2-4; D perhaps matches TRBD1 (6 bases). The germline CDR1 and CDR2 sequences are MGHRA and YSYEKL. The CDR3 is made up of 15 amino acids. V was cut by 0 bases and J by 3 bases, with 9 bases left in between. In DNA, the CDR3 is TGCGCCAGCAGCCAAGAACAGGGAGTCAAAAACATTCAGTACTTC. Translating it yields CASSQEQGVKNIQYF.

This clone appeared a few times. V usage is TRBV9 and J usage is TRBJ1-1; D uncertain. V gave up 0 bases and J gave up 5 bases, with 14 bases separating them. Germline V gives CDR1 SGDLS, CDR2 YYNGEE. The length of the CDR3 is 15 residues. In DNA form, the CDR3 reads TGTGCCAGCAGCGTAGAGGCGGGTTTTGGAACTGAAGCTTTCTTT. It yields the protein CASSVEAGFGTEAFF.

The V call is TRBV27, the J call TRBJ2-5; 10 bases are shared with TRBD1. There are 14 residues in the CDR3. Germline assignment: CDR1 MNHEY and CDR2 SMNVEV (reference sequence). V gave up 5 bases and J gave up 3 bases; unmatched junction bases: 3. The CDR3 region has the DNA TGTGCCAGCAGTCCCGGACAGGGGGAAGAGACCCAGTACTTC. This gives the protein CASSPGQGEETQYF.

The chain links TRBV10-3 to TRBJ2-7, with 8 bases identical to TRBD1. V was pared by 5 bases and J by 0 bases, with 3 bases of the junction left unmatched. Germline CDR1 and CDR2: ENHRY and SYGVKD. This CDR3 comprises 14 residues. CDR3 sequence: CAISRQGSSYEQYF. The CDR3 DNA reads as TGTGCCATCAGTAGACAGGGGTCCTCCTACGAGCAGTACTTC.